What follows describes a single T cell receptor beta chain. The assay was immunoSEQ multiplex PCR, and TCRdb's table has in-frame clones only and misses some. The repertoire holds about 400,000 clones, with 70% to 90% as singletons. V was pared by 4 bases and J by 4 bases, with 16 bases between. The V gene's germline CDR1 is SNHLY and CDR2 FYNNEI. This CDR3 contains 15 residues. These data are taken from a study of blood T cell repertoires in COVID-19. Participant age was roughly 18 to 90 years, and participants resided in fewer than 30 US areas. Source material: PBMCs or T cells enriched from blood (not recorded which). The receptor's source is a woman aged 18 to 35 with acute COVID-19. The V call is TRBV2, the J call TRBJ1-2, with TRBD1 as a possible D gene (6 bases). The CDR3 coding sequence is TGTGCCAGCAGTGTGGGCCGACAGGCCCCCTATGGCTACACCTTC. Amino acids: CASSVGRQAPYGYTF.